The clone carrying this T cell receptor beta chain was observed a few times. The ends were cut back, 4 bases at V and 5 bases at J, with 4 bases in the middle. Per the germline V gene, CDR1 is SGDLS and CDR2 is YYNGEE. The CDR3 consists of 11 residues. TCRdb processed the RT-PCR reads anew with MiXCR; each CDR3 protein has one entry. This sample has 650,000 to 800,000 distinct CDR3 sequences, with more than 13% found just once. V and J are TRBV9 and TRBJ2-1, with D uncertain. The sequencing sample was made of memory CD4+ T cells from blood. The origin of this receptor is a female donor in good health, serving as a healthy control. The CDR3 here is CASSTNNEQFF. The CDR3 nucleotides read TGTGCCAGCAGCACGAACAATGAGCAGTTCTTC.